This record looks at one TCR beta chain sequence and its context. The entry originates in a study of cytotoxic CD8 clonotypes in ibrutinib-treated CLL. Deletions cut 0 bases from V and 4 bases from J, with 10 bases between. The CDR3 has 15 amino acids. Germline V CDR1 and CDR2: MNHEY, SVGAGI. The data were produced by immunoSEQ multiplex PCR, yet TCRdb's version contains in-frame clones alone and is incomplete. Among 70,000 to 80,000 clones listed, less than 90% were seen once. The sequence came from a human donor with chronic lymphocytic leukemia. V is TRBV6-5 and J is TRBJ1-3; weak D call: TRBD1 (5 bases). Here the sequenced sample was PBMCs, taken after 24 months of ibrutinib treatment. CDR3 in amino acids: CASSYSGGVGNTIYF. In DNA form, the CDR3 reads TGTGCCAGCAGTTACTCGGGAGGGGTCGGAAACACCATATATTTT.